A single sample is the source of the 5 T cell receptor beta chains below, sequenced in a study of OX40 agonist ivuxolimab in advanced cancers. The data were produced by immunoSEQ multiplex PCR, yet TCRdb's version contains in-frame clones alone and is incomplete. The table shows about 58,000 clones, with about nine tenths occurring only once. This material consisted of CD4+ or CD8+ T cells sorted from blood, taken in a trial of the OX40 agonist ivuxolimab. All receptors come from an adult with an advanced solid tumor such as melanoma, head and neck, liver or kidney cancer.

This sequence joins TRBV11-2 and TRBJ1-2, with D tentatively TRBD1 (6 bases). V was clipped by 2 bases and J by 0 bases, with 10 bases between them. This CDR3 spans 15 amino acids. Germline V gives CDR1 SGHAT, CDR2 FQNNGV. The CDR3 nucleotides read TGTGCCAGCAGCTTATGGAAGGGGGCTAACTATGGCTACACCTTC. Translating gives CASSLWKGANYGYTF.

This chain connects TRBV6-1 to TRBJ2-1; D is unresolved. This CDR3 contains 13 residues. CDR1 and CDR2 (germline): MNHNS, SASEGT. V was trimmed by 8 bases and J by 7 bases, leaving 15 bases between them. CDR3 in amino acids: CASSNHPGNEQFF. Here the CDR3 DNA reads TGTGCCAGCTCGAACCACCCTGGGAATGAGCAGTTCTTC.

The chain is built from TRBV19 and TRBJ1-2; D may be TRBD1 (6 bases). Looked up from germline, CDR1 is LNHDA and CDR2 is SQIVND (reference sequence). The length of the CDR3 is 11 residues. Trimming left V 8 bases short and J 7 bases short, with 11 bases between. CDR3 region: CASAGGPGYTF. DNA for the CDR3: TGTGCCAGTGCCGGGGGGCCTGGCTACACCTTC.

The chain is built from TRBV4-1 and TRBJ2-2, with 8 nucleotides matching TRBD2. Per germline, CDR1 MGHRA and CDR2 YSYEKL. The junction had 3 bases not matched to a gene; V was cut back by 1 base and J by 2 bases. CDR3 size: 16 residues. CDR3 in DNA: TGCGCCAGCAGCCAAGTGAGCGGGAGAAACACCGGGGAGCTGTTTTTT. Amino acids: CASSQVSGRNTGELFF.

The chain carries TRBV7-6 and TRBJ2-5; no clear D gene. The V and J ends lost 0 bases and 4 bases respectively, with 12 bases between them. This CDR3 spans 15 amino acids. The germline gives CDR1 SGHVS, CDR2 FNYEAQ. CDR3 bases: TGTGCCAGCAGCTTAGCCTTGAGGACCGGAGAGACCCAGTACTTC. Its protein product is CASSLALRTGETQYF.